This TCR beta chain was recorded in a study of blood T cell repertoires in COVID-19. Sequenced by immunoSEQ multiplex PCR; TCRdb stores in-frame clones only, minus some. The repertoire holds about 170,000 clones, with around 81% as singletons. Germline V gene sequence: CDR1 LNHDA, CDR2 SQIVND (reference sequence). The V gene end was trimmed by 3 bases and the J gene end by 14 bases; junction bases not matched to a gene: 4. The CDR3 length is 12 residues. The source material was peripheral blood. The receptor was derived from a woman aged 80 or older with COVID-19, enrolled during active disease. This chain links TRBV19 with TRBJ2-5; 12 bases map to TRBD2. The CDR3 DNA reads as TGTGCCAGTAGTATCGGGACTAGCGGGTATTACTTC. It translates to CASSIGTSGYYF.